This entry features one TCR beta chain sequence. Its antigen is undetermined. This entry comes from a study of cytomegalovirus exposure and HLA in healthy donors. Findings and limits, study-wide: It was approximately 150 TCR beta chains that were listed as cytomegalovirus-associated.

The donors, nominally healthy at sampling, likely had unrecorded immune exposures. Unmatched junction bases numbered 6, after V lost 1 base and J lost 3 bases. CDR1 LNHNV and CDR2 YYDKDF come from the germline V gene (reference sequence). The length of the CDR3 is 16 residues. The PCR was carried out with 60 Vbeta primers and 13 Jbeta primers. Using immunoSEQ multiplex PCR, the repertoire was profiled, and TCRdb retains in-frame clones only, with some absent. The data show 85,000 or so clones, and the top ten clones hold 1.1%. Sequences were obtained from PBMCs. The gene calls are TRBV15 and TRBJ2-5; 9 bases are shared with TRBD2. The clonotype was recovered from a woman in her twenties or thirties in good health and CMV-seronegative. The CDR3 nucleotides are TGTGCCACCAGCAGAGTAAGCGGGGGGCCCAAAGAGACCCAGTACTTC. It specifies CATSRVSGGPKETQYF.